A single sample gave rise to the 32 T cell receptor beta chains below, sequenced in a study of shared clonotypes between healthy human individuals (dated by TCRdb to 2020 to 2022). The library came from the immunoSEQ multiplex PCR assay. TCRdb re-hosts the immuneACCESS table, in-frame sequences only. Its copies lack some clones; in the studies checked, an unresolved V gene accounts for under half of them, and the cause for the rest is not known. The table for this sample lists about 1.4 million clones; roughly 96% of them were counted only once. About 1% of the sample is in the top ten clones. Sequences were obtained from naive CD4+ T cells sorted from blood. The sample's cell subset or site, from its label and the paper: CD45RA+ positively selected. The receptors were sampled from a man aged 25 to 45 in good health.

This clone was seen only once. The chain uses TRBV7-9 and TRBJ2-3, with 14 bases identical to TRBD2. Germline V CDR1 and CDR2: SEHNR, FQNEAQ (reference sequence). The J segment lost 1 base and the V segment lost 5 bases, leaving 8 bases of the junction unmatched. This CDR3 is built from 18 residues. CDR3 residues: CASSQGLAGVGGTDTQYF. CDR3 bases: TGTGCCAGCAGCCAGGGACTAGCGGGAGTCGGTGGCACAGATACGCAGTATTTT.

The J gene is TRBJ2-1, the V gene TRBV7-2; 7 bases align to TRBD2. Germline CDR1 SGHTA, CDR2 FQGNSA. Trimming at V came to 0 bases and at J to 10 bases, leaving 12 bases not matched to a gene. This CDR3 contains 16 residues. CDR3 bases: TGTGCCAGCAGCTTAGCGGCTAGCGGAGGGACCCAGGAGCAGTTCTTC. This gives the protein CASSLAASGGTQEQFF.

The chain is built from TRBV7-8 and TRBJ2-3; tentative D call: TRBD2 (6 bases). The germline V gene has CDR1 SGHVS and CDR2 FQNEAQ. The ends were cut back, 4 bases at V and 8 bases at J, with 10 bases in the middle. CDR3 length equals 12 residues. CDR3 in amino acids: CASSSSGGTQYF. The CDR3 region has the DNA TGTGCCAGCAGCTCTTCCGGGGGTACGCAGTATTTT.

Turning to this clone: In the same sample, other DNA sequences code for this CDR3. This chain joins TRBV10-3 and TRBJ2-7; no definite D call. CDR1 and CDR2 (germline): ENHRY, SYGVKD. CDR3 size: 14 residues. The V end lost 0 bases, the J end lost 0 bases, and 6 bases lay between the germline ends. The CDR3 region is CAISESGFSYEQYF. The CDR3 coding sequence is TGTGCCATCAGTGAGTCGGGATTCTCCTACGAGCAGTACTTC.

CDR3 region: CASSLELGAYEQYF. Here the CDR3 DNA reads TGTGCCAGCAGCTTAGAACTAGGAGCGTACGAGCAGTACTTC. The chain employs TRBV11-2 and TRBJ2-7; maybe TRBD2 (5 bases). The V gene lost 0 bases and the J gene lost 4 bases, with 10 bases spanning the gap. This CDR3 spans 14 amino acids. Per the germline V gene, CDR1 is SGHAT and CDR2 is FQNNGV.

The chain links TRBV29-1 to TRBJ2-7, with 7 bases matching TRBD2. V shed 3 bases, J shed 0 bases, and the junction held 8 bases outside the gene matches. The germline CDR1 and CDR2 sequences are SQVTM and ANQGSEA. The length of the CDR3 is 15 residues. The CDR3 region has the DNA TGCAGCGTTGAGGCGTTCGGCGGGAGCTCCTACGAGCAGTACTTC. Its translation is CSVEAFGGSSYEQYF.

This chain connects TRBV15 to TRBJ2-7; D remains unclear. Trimming pared 0 bases from V and 2 bases from J, leaving 23 bases between. Germline V gives CDR1 LNHNV, CDR2 YYDKDF (reference sequence). The CDR3 loop spans 19 amino acids. CDR3 sequence (DNA): TGTGCCACCAGCAGAGATCGGGCAGACAAATACGGATCAACCTACGAGCAGTACTTC. Its translation is CATSRDRADKYGSTYEQYF.

The rearrangement links TRBV11-3 to TRBJ2-2; 9 nucleotides line up with TRBD1. CDR3 length: 19 residues. Germline CDR1 is SGHNT and CDR2 is YENEEA. V lost 4 bases to trimming and J lost 3 bases; unmatched junction nucleotides: 15. The CDR3: CASSSSGTGWGRDTGELFF. The CDR3 bases are TGTGCCAGCAGCTCCTCCGGGACAGGGTGGGGTCGAGACACCGGGGAGCTGTTTTTT.

The chain is built from TRBV14 and TRBJ2-2; D is uncertain. The CDR3 has 16 amino acids. V lost 1 base and J lost 2, with 11 bases in between. Germline CDR1 SGHDN, CDR2 FVKESK. The CDR3 DNA reads as TGTGCCAGCAGCCAAGTTACTCCCCTTAACACCGGGGAGCTGTTTTTT. Its translation: CASSQVTPLNTGELFF.

J is TRBJ1-2 and V is TRBV5-4; D perhaps matches TRBD1 (5 bases). The germline V gene has CDR1 SGHNT and CDR2 YYREEE (reference sequence). The V gene lost 0 bases and the J gene lost 4 bases, with 10 bases spanning the gap. CDR3 length equals 14 residues. The CDR3 sequence: CASSLAPGLYGYTF. Here the CDR3 DNA reads TGTGCCAGCAGCTTGGCCCCAGGGCTCTATGGCTACACCTTC.

The V call is TRBV29-1, the J call TRBJ2-5; D is perhaps TRBD1 (6 bases). The CDR3 extends over 13 amino acids. Germline CDR1 is SQVTM and CDR2 is ANQGSEA. The V end was cut by 6 bases, the J end by 4 bases, with 15 bases between. The CDR3 is CSVLGGWSETQYF. In DNA, the CDR3 is TGCAGCGTCCTAGGGGGTTGGTCAGAGACCCAGTACTTC.

The V call is TRBV7-3, the J call TRBJ2-7; TRBD1 matches at 8 bases. J was trimmed by 5 bases and V by 5 bases; bases with no gene match: 11. The germline CDR1 and CDR2 sequences are SGHTA and FQGTGA. This CDR3 has 15 residues. This CDR3 reads CASSDRTGPPHEQYF. Here the CDR3 DNA reads TGTGCCAGCAGCGACCGGACAGGGCCACCCCACGAGCAGTACTTC.

The V call is TRBV9, the J call TRBJ1-2, with TRBD1 as a possible D gene (5 bases). Trimming left V 0 bases short and J 4 bases short, with 13 bases between. The CDR3 covers 15 residues. CDR1 is SGDLS and CDR2 is YYNGEE in the germline V gene. The CDR3 nucleotides read TGTGCCAGCAGCGTAGGGGCAGGGAAAGGCTATGGCTACACCTTC. Translated, it gives CASSVGAGKGYGYTF.

This sequence joins TRBV10-3 and TRBJ2-7; the match to TRBD1 covers 9 bases. Germline CDR1 reads ENHRY; CDR2 reads SYGVKD. V lost 3 bases to trimming and J lost 5 bases; unmatched junction nucleotides: 8. The CDR3 loop spans 15 amino acids. CDR3 in amino acids: CAISEPGQGKDEQYF. In DNA form, the CDR3 reads TGTGCCATCAGTGAACCCGGACAGGGGAAGGACGAGCAGTACTTC.

The chain has TRBV15 and TRBJ2-7; 7 bases line up with TRBD2. The CDR3 has 15 residues. Germline V gene data show CDR1 as LNHNV and CDR2 as YYDKDF (reference sequence). J gave up 5 bases and V 5 bases, and 12 bases lay outside the gene matches. In DNA form, the CDR3 reads TGTGCCACCAGCGTGGGGGGGGTCCGCAGGGACGAGCAGTACTTC. Protein sequence: CATSVGGVRRDEQYF.

This chain joins TRBV6-1 and TRBJ1-5; 7 bases match TRBD1. Losses at the gene ends were 6 bases for V and 6 bases for J; bases not matched to a gene: 11. This CDR3 contains 15 residues. Germline V lookup: CDR1 MNHNS, CDR2 SASEGT. As DNA, the CDR3 is TGTGCCAGCAGGAAGGATGACAGGGCGGGTCAGCCCCAGCATTTT. Its translation: CASRKDDRAGQPQHF.

This clone came up once. This chain uses TRBV19 with TRBJ2-7; D ambiguous. The CDR3 has 14 residues. Trimming cost V 9 bases and J 2 bases, with 17 bases left between them. Per germline, CDR1 LNHDA and CDR2 SQIVND (reference sequence). CDR3 nucleotides: TGTGCCAGGTCAAGACGTCGTCGGACCTACGAGCAGTACTTC. Protein product: CARSRRRRTYEQYF. The variable domain in full, completed from reference TRBV19 and TRBJ2-7, reads DGGITQSPKYLFRKEGQNVTLSCEQNLNHDAMYWYRQDPGQGLRLIYYSQIVNDFQKGDIAEGYSVSREKKESFPLTVTSAQKNPTAFYLCARSRRRRTYEQYFGPGTRLTVT.

The chain combines TRBV19 with TRBJ2-5; 10 nucleotides match TRBD2. CDR1 is LNHDA, CDR2 SQIVND, per germline (reference sequence). J gave up 4 bases and V 4 bases, and 6 bases lay outside the gene matches. This CDR3 region has 15 residues. CDR3 nucleotide sequence: TGTGCCAGTAGTACTAGCGGGAGTGGGGGAGAGACCCAGTACTTC. Its protein is CASSTSGSGGETQYF.

DNA for the CDR3: TGTGCCAGCAGCTTATGGGAGGGAGGGCGAAATACGCAGTATTTT. Protein product: CASSLWEGGRNTQYF. The chain uses TRBV7-2 and TRBJ2-3; 7 nucleotides match TRBD2. V was pared by 2 bases and J by 7 bases, with 9 bases of the junction left unmatched. The CDR3 spans 15 residues. Germline V gene lookup returns CDR1 SGHTA and CDR2 FQGNSA.

J is TRBJ2-4 and V is TRBV7-9, with 7 bases lining up with TRBD2. Trimming cost V 5 bases and J 7 bases; bases outside gene matches: 8. Looked up from germline, CDR1 is SEHNR and CDR2 is FQNEAQ (reference sequence). The CDR3 spans 14 residues. The CDR3 protein is CASSPGEGWNIQYF. CDR3 in DNA: TGTGCCAGCAGCCCGGGGGAGGGTTGGAACATTCAGTACTTC. Variable domain in full (rest from reference TRBV7-9 and TRBJ2-4): DTGVSQNPRHKITKRGQNVTFRCDPISEHNRLYWYRQTLGQGPEFLTYFQNEAQLEKSRLLSDRFSAERPKGSFSTLEIQRTEQGDSAMYLCASSPGEGWNIQYFGAGTRLSVL.

This clone was seen once. The J gene is TRBJ1-2, the V gene TRBV28; 7 bases line up with TRBD1. V lost 8 bases, J lost 4 bases, and 4 bases stayed unmatched. The germline CDR1 and CDR2 sequences are MDHEN and SYDVKM. The CDR3 consists of 12 residues. CDR3 DNA sequence: TGTGCCAGCGGGACAGCCTCCTATGGCTACACCTTC. This codes for CASGTASYGYTF.

The V call is TRBV11-3, the J call TRBJ2-7; a possible D gene is TRBD2 (6 bases). CDR1 and CDR2 from the germline V gene are SGHNT and YENEEA. V lost 1 base to trimming and J lost 0 bases, with 10 bases between them. The CDR3 covers 15 residues. The CDR3 sequence: CASSLAAGRSYEQYF. The DNA for the CDR3 is TGTGCCAGCAGCTTAGCGGCGGGGCGCTCCTACGAGCAGTACTTC.

V and J are TRBV19 and TRBJ2-1; 7 bases agree with TRBD2. Losses at the gene ends were 0 bases for V and 9 bases for J; bases not matched to a gene: 5. The CDR3 has 14 residues. Germline values: CDR1 LNHDA, CDR2 SQIVND (reference sequence). Here the CDR3 reads CASSIDLGEGEQFF. The DNA of the CDR3 is TGTGCCAGTAGTATAGATCTAGGGGAGGGTGAGCAGTTCTTC.

This clone was recorded a few times. The chain carries TRBV28 and TRBJ2-1; 10 nucleotides line up with TRBD2. The CDR3 has 14 residues. Germline V gives CDR1 MDHEN, CDR2 SYDVKM. Losses at the gene ends were 4 bases for V and 4 bases for J; bases not matched to a gene: 1. The DNA for the CDR3 is TGTGCCAGCAGTTGGACTAGCGGTTACAATGAGCAGTTCTTC. Translating it yields CASSWTSGYNEQFF.

This clone has a single count. V gene TRBV6-5 combines with J gene TRBJ2-7; D unclear. The length of the CDR3 is 13 residues. V lost 6 bases and J lost 0, with 9 bases in between. Per the germline V gene, CDR1 is MNHEY and CDR2 is SVGAGI. CDR3 region: CASRSRSSYEQYF. As DNA, the CDR3 is TGTGCCAGCAGGTCCAGAAGCTCCTACGAGCAGTACTTC.

The CDR3 DNA reads TGTGCCAGTAGACCGGACAGGGGGCACAATGAGCAGTTCTTC. Translated, it gives CASRPDRGHNEQFF. The chain is built from TRBV19 and TRBJ2-1, with TRBD1 matching 11 bases. The trim removed 6 bases at V and 5 bases at J, leaving 3 bases unmatched. There are 14 residues in the CDR3. Germline loops: CDR1 LNHDA, CDR2 SQIVND (reference sequence).

This chain joins TRBV4-3 and TRBJ2-5; 11 bases agree with TRBD2. The V gene end was trimmed by 4 bases and the J gene end by 2 bases; junction bases not matched to a gene: 6. Germline values: CDR1 LGHNA, CDR2 YSLEER. The CDR3 sequence is 16 residues long. CDR3 nucleotide sequence: TGCGCCAGCAGCCCGGGACTAGCGGCCATTCAAGAGACCCAGTACTTC. It is translated as CASSPGLAAIQETQYF.

In its sample, this clone was seen once. The chain employs TRBV11-3 and TRBJ2-7; D gene unclear. In germline, CDR1 is SGHNT, CDR2 YENEEA. The CDR3 runs to 14 residues. The V gene lost 5 bases and the J gene lost 5 bases, with 16 bases spanning the gap. The chain's CDR3 is CASSRQASEDEQYF. CDR3 sequence (DNA): TGTGCCAGCAGCCGGCAGGCATCGGAAGACGAGCAGTACTTC.

This clone turned up a few times. The V call is TRBV2, the J call TRBJ1-5; D remains unclear. This CDR3 comprises 14 residues. Germline lookup yields CDR1 SNHLY and CDR2 FYNNEI. V lost 7 bases and J lost 4, with 14 bases in between. CDR3 nucleotides: TGTGCCAGCAAAGTTATAGGGAATAATCAGCCCCAGCATTTT. This sequence encodes CASKVIGNNQPQHF.

The V gene is TRBV7-2, the J gene TRBJ2-1; 11 bases match TRBD2. The CDR3 runs to 18 residues. V shed 1 base and J 4 bases; nucleotides not matched to a gene: 9. The germline V gene encodes CDR1 SGHTA and CDR2 FQGNSA. In DNA form, the CDR3 reads TGTGCCAGCAGCTTAGGTGTTAGCGGGAGGGGGTTTTACAATGAGCAGTTCTTC. Protein: CASSLGVSGRGFYNEQFF.

The V gene is TRBV7-3, the J gene TRBJ2-1; 8 bases fit TRBD2. This CDR3 has 14 residues. CDR1 is SGHTA, CDR2 FQGTGA, per germline. The ends lost 1 base at V and 9 bases at J; junction bases unmatched: 5. CDR3 nucleotides: TGTGCCAGCAGCTTAAAGGCGGGAGGTGGTGAGCAGTTCTTC. Its translation: CASSLKAGGGEQFF. Full variable domain (outside the CDR3, taken from reference TRBV7-3 and TRBJ2-1): GAGVSQTPSNKVTEKGKYVELRCDPISGHTALYWYRQSLGQGPEFLIYFQGTGAADDSGLPNDRFFAVRPEGSVSTLKIQRTERGDSAVYLCASSLKAGGGEQFFGPGTRLTVL.

The rearrangement links TRBV5-1 to TRBJ2-2; the D gene is possibly TRBD2 (5 bases). Germline V lookup: CDR1 SGHRS, CDR2 YFSETQ. Trimming shortened V by 2 bases and J by 7 bases, and 9 bases separated the two germline ends. The CDR3 consists of 13 residues. In DNA, the CDR3 is TGCGCCAGCAGCTTAAGCGGTATCGGGGAGCTGTTTTTT. This gives the protein CASSLSGIGELFF.